The rows below give T cell receptor beta chains drawn from one sample of a study of CXCR3-negative and CXCR3-positive naive CD8 T cells. TCRdb reanalyzed the 5' RACE reads, giving one entry per CDR3 protein sequence and no DNA. This sample's clone table lists about 60,000 distinct CDR3 sequences. The sample comprised naive CXCR3+ CD8+ T cells from blood. The receptors were gathered from a human donor in good health. Some clones in this sample may be carry-over from other donors' samples. CDR3s include the opening cysteine and the closing phenylalanine or tryptophan. The order of the fields is clone size, J gene, V gene, CDR3 protein. Clone size is stated in some rows and not others, as once, few, many or a class when expanded.

>-|TRBJ1-4|TRBV20-1
CSAREFASSNEKLFF
>-|TRBJ1-5|TRBV5-5
CASSAGTFSNQPQHF
>-|TRBJ1-1|TRBV7-8
CASSFLRLSLQEEDTEAFF
>-|TRBJ1-1|TRBV29-1
CSVQQVPGQGSNTEAFF
>-|TRBJ2-7|TRBV6-5
CASSYEGSGEQYF
>-|TRBJ2-2|TRBV6-5
CASSWSKATGELFF
>-|TRBJ2-1|TRBV27
CASSFLGGSYNEQFF
>-|TRBJ1-4|TRBV4-3
CASSQDSDSDNEKLFF
>-|TRBJ2-1|TRBV28
CASSSPPSAGAGNEQFF
>-|TRBJ2-3|TRBV28
CASSYMTGGTDTQYF
>-|TRBJ2-1|TRBV7-3
CASSLVSSNRNNEQFF
>-|TRBJ1-3|TRBV11-3
CASSLPGNTIYF
>-|TRBJ2-2|TRBV6-4
CASSSPGQNTGELFF
>-|TRBJ2-1|TRBV6-1
CATSPPATGITLNEQFF
>medium-sized|TRBJ1-1|TRBV4-3
CASSLTGFTEAFF
>-|TRBJ2-7|TRBV3-1
CASSQEGGRGYEQYF
>-|TRBJ1-2|TRBV25-1
CASRREDENYGYTF
>-|TRBJ2-2|TRBV10-3
CAIMDRARGTGELFF
>-|TRBJ2-3|TRBV12-3/TRBV12-4
CASTHSWASVADTQYF
>-|TRBJ1-1|TRBV7-3
CASSPLGGDTEAFF
>-|TRBJ1-2|TRBV7-2
CASSLRKVNYGYTF
>-|TRBJ2-7|TRBV15
CATSPGGLASYEQYF
>-|TRBJ2-2|TRBV23-1
CASSHGQGCNTGELFF
>-|TRBJ2-2|TRBV29-1
CSVRAPNTGELFF
>-|TRBJ2-1|TRBV7-3
CASRETSYNEQFF
>-|TRBJ2-1|TRBV20-1
CSVAPSSYNEQFF
>-|TRBJ2-7|TRBV5-6
CASSRSPGLGPYEQYF
>-|TRBJ2-1|TRBV4-1
CASSQETAGTEQFF
>-|TRBJ2-1|TRBV4-3
CASSQDRQGYNEQFF
>-|TRBJ2-3|TRBV6-1
CASSETSGVGDTQYF
>-|TRBJ1-3|TRBV5-1
CASSFNGVSGNTIYF
>-|TRBJ1-2|TRBV29-1
CSAPEGAGGYTF
>-|TRBJ2-3|TRBV18
CASSPTSGGADTQYF
>-|TRBJ2-1|TRBV19
CASSQGGSYNEQFF
>-|TRBJ2-1|TRBV27
CASRGLAGGPSYNEQFF